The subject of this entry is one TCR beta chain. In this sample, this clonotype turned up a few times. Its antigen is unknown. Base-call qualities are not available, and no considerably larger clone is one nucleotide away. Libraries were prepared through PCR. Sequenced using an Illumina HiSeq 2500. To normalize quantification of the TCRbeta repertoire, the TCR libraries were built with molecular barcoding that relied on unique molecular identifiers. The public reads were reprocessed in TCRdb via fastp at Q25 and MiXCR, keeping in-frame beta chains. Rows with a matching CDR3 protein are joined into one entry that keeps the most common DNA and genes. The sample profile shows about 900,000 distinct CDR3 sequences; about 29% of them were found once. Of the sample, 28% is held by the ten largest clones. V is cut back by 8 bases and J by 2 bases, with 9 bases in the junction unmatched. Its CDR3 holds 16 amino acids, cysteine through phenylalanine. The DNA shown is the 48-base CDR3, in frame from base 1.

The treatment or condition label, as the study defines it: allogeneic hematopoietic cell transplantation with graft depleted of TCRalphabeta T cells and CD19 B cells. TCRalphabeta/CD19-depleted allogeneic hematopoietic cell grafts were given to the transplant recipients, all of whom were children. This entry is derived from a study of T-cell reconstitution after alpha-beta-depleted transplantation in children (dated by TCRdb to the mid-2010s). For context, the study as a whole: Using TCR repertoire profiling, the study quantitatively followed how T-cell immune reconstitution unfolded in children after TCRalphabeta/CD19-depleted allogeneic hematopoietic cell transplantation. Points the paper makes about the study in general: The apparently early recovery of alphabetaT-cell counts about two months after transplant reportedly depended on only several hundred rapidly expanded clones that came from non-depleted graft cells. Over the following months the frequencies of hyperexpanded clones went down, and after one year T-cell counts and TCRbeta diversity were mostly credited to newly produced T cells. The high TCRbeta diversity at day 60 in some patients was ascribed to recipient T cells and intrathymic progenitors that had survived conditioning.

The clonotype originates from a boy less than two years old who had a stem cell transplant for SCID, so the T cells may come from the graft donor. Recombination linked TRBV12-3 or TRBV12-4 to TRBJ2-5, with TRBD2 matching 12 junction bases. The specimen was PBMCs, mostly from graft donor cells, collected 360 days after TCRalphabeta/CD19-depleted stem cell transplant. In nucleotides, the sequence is TGTGCCAGCCCGCTCGGACTAGCGGGGCCTCAAGAGACCCAGTACTTC. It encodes CASPLGLAGPQETQYF.